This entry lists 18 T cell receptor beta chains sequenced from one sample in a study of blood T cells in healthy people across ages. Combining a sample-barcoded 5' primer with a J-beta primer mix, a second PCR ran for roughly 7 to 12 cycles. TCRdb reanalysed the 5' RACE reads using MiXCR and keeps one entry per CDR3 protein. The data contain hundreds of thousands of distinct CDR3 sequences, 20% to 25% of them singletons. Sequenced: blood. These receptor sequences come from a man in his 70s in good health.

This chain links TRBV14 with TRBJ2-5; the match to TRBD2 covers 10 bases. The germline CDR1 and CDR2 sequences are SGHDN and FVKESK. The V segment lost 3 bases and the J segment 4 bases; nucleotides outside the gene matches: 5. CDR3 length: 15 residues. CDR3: CASSQLAGAGETQYF. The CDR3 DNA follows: TGTGCCAGCAGCCAGCTAGCGGGAGCAGGAGAGACCCAGTACTTC.

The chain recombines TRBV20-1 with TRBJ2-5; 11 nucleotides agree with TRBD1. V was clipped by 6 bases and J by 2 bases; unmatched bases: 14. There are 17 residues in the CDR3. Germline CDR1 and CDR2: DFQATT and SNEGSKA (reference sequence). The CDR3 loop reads CSARTGGFGRGQETQYF. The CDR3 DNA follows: TGCAGTGCCAGGACAGGGGGCTTCGGTCGGGGTCAAGAGACCCAGTACTTC.

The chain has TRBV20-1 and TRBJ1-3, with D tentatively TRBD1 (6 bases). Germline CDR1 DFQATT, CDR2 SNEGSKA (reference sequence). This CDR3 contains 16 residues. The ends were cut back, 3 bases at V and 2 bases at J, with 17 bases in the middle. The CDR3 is CSARVLRAGAGNTIYF. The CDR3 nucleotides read TGCAGTGCTAGGGTTCTCCGGGCAGGGGCTGGAAACACCATATATTTT.

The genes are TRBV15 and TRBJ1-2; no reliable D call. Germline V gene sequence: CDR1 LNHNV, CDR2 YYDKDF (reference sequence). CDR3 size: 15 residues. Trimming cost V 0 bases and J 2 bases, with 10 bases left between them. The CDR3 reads CATSRDGSINYGYTF. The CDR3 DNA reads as TGTGCCACCAGCAGAGATGGATCAATAAACTATGGCTACACCTTC.

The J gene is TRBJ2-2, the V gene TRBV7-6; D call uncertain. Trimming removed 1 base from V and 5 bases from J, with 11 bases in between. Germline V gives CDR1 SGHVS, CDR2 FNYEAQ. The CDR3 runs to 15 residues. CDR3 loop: CASSLGWEETGELFF. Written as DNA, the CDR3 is TGTGCCAGCAGCTTAGGGTGGGAAGAGACCGGGGAGCTGTTTTTT.

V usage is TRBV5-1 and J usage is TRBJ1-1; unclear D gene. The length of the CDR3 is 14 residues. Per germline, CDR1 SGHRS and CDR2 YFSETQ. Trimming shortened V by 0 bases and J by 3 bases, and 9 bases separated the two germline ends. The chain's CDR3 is CASSLGYSYTEAFF. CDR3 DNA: TGCGCCAGCAGCTTGGGCTACAGTTACACTGAAGCTTTCTTT.

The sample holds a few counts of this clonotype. For the CDR3, the DNA is TGCGCCAGCAGCTTGTTGGGGACGGGCTCCTACAATGAGCAGTTCTTC. It translates to CASSLLGTGSYNEQFF. J is TRBJ2-1 and V is TRBV5-1; perhaps D is TRBD1 or TRBD2 (5 bases each). Germline loops: CDR1 SGHRS, CDR2 YFSETQ. The ends were cut back, 1 base at V and 0 bases at J, with 11 bases in the middle. The CDR3 extends over 16 amino acids.

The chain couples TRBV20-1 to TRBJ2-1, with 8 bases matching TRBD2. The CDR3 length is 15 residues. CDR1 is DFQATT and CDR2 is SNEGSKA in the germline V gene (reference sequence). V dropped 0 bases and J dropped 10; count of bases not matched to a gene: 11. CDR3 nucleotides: TGCAGTGCTAGAGATTGGGGACTAGAGGGTGTAGAGCAGTTCTTC. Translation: CSARDWGLEGVEQFF.

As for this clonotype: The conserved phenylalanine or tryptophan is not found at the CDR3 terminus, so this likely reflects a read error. The CDR3 region is CASSFRGSGAYEQYL. DNA for the CDR3: TGTGCCAGCAGCTTCAGAGGGTCAGGGGCCTACGAGCAGTACCTC. V is TRBV5-6 and J is TRBJ2-7; weak D call: TRBD1 (6 bases). The CDR3 has 15 amino acids. The V gene lost 2 bases and the J gene lost 2 bases, with 14 bases spanning the gap. In germline, CDR1 is SGHDT, CDR2 YYEEEE.

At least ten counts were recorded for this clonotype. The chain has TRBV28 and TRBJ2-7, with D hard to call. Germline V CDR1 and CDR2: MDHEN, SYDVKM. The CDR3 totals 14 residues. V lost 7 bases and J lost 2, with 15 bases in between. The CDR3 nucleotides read TGTGCCAGCACCCGCCCGGTGATACCCTACGAGCAGTACTTC. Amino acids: CASTRPVIPYEQYF.

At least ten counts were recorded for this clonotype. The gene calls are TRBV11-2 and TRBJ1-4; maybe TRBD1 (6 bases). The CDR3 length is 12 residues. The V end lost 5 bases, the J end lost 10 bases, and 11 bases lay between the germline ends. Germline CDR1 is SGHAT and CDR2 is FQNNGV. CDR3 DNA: TGTGCCAGCAGCGGTGGACAGAGAAAACTGTTTTTT. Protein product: CASSGGQRKLFF.

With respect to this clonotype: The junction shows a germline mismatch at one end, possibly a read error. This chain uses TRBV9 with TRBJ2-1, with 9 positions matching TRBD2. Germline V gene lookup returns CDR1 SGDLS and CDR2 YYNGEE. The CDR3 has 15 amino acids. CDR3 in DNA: TGTGCCAGCAGCCTGTCATCGAGCGGGAGGAATGAGCAGTCCTTC. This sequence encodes CASSLSSSGRNEQSF.

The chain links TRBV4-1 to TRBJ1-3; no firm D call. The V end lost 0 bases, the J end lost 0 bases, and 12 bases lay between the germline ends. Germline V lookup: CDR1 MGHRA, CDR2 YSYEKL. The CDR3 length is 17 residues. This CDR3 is CASSQEGQKSSGNTIYF. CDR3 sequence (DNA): TGCGCCAGCAGCCAAGAAGGGCAGAAGAGCTCTGGAAACACCATATATTTT.

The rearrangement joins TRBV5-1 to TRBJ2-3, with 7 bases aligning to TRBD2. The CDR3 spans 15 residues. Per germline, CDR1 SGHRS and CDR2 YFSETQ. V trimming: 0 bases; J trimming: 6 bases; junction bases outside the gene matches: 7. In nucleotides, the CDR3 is TGCGCCAGCAGCTTGGAAGCGGGGTCATCCGATACGCAGTATTTT. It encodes CASSLEAGSSDTQYF.

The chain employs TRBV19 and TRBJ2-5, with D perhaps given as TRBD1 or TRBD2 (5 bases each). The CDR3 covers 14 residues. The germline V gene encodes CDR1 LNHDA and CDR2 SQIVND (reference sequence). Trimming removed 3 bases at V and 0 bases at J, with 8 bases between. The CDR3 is CASSMGPHQETQYF. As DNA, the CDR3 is TGTGCCAGTAGTATGGGACCTCACCAAGAGACCCAGTACTTC.

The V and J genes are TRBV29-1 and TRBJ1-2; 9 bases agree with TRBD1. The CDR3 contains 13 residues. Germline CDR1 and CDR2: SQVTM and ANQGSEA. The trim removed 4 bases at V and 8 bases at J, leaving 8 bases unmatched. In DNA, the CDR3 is TGCAGCGTTGTGGGACAGGGATGGTACGGCTACACCTTC. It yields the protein CSVVGQGWYGYTF.

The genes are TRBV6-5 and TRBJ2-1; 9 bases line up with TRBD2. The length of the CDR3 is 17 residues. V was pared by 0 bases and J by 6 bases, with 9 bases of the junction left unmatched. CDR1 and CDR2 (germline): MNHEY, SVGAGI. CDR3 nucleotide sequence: TGTGCCAGCAGTTACTCGAGTGCGGGAGGGCCCCGCAATGAGCAGTTCTTC. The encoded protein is CASSYSSAGGPRNEQFF.

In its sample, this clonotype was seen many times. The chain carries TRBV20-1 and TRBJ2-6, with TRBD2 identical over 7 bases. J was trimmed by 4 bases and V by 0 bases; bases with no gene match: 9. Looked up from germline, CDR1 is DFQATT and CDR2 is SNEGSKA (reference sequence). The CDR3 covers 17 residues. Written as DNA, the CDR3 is TGCAGTGCTAGAGATAGAGGGAGGGTAAGCGGGGCCAACGTCCTGACTTTC. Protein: CSARDRGRVSGANVLTF.